This T cell receptor (beta chain) was documented in a study of cytomegalovirus exposure and HLA in healthy donors. Overall study findings and caveats: Many donors shared some public TCRs, even though most TCR sequences were rare. Highly shared variants forming one cluster were likely a sequencing artifact.

Comment on this clone: What it recognizes is unknown.

Germline V gives CDR1 SGHDT, CDR2 YYEEEE. There are 15 residues in the CDR3. Trimming took off 1 base at V and 2 bases at J, with 13 bases between the two ends. This PCR relied on a set of 60 Vbeta primers and 13 Jbeta primers. The method was immunoSEQ multiplex PCR; TCRdb's version includes in-frame clones alone and lacks a portion of them. Of some 110,000 clones listed, roughly two thirds are singletons. The sequencing sample was made of PBMCs. This TCR derives from a woman aged 25 to 39 in good health and CMV-seronegative. This rearrangement joins TRBV5-6 to TRBJ2-7; D is perhaps TRBD1 (6 bases). The chain's CDR3 is CASSLMGHNTYEQYF. CDR3 DNA: TGTGCCAGCAGCTTGATGGGACACAATACCTACGAGCAGTACTTC.